This record covers a single TCR beta chain. The antigen is not known. Germline CDR1 and CDR2: SQVTM and ANQGSEA. This CDR3 spans 12 amino acids. V dropped 5 bases and J dropped 14; count of bases not matched to a gene: 8. As for treatment: oral pan-JAK inhibitor, 5-10 mg twice daily. Alopecia areata patients provided lesional scalp punch biopsies and peripheral blood. The record originates from a study of CD8+ T cells in alopecia areata. Study results and caveats: Under tofacitinib, numerous expanded lesional clonotypes remained detectable in scalp and blood.

Extracted RNA was reverse transcribed, and the resulting cDNA served as sequencing template. Clones were sequenced by immunoSEQ multiplex PCR, and TCRdb holds only the in-frame ones, with some missing. The sample records approximately 170,000 clones, 60% to 70% being singletons. Sequencing was performed on CD4+ T cells sorted from blood, taken at week 4, from a patient treated with tofacitinib. This chain uses TRBV29-1 with TRBJ2-1; TRBD2 agrees at 11 bases. This clonotype originated in a human donor with alopecia areata. The CDR3 DNA follows: TGCAGCGTTACCCTAGCGGGAGGTCGGGAGTTCTTC. Translating it yields CSVTLAGGREFF.